Below, 26 T cell receptor beta chains from the same sample are listed, as sequenced in a study of OX40 agonist ivuxolimab in advanced cancers. TCRdb's table, derived via immunoSEQ multiplex PCR, lists solely in-frame clones and lacks some. The data show tens of thousands of clones, with roughly 80% seen just once and 0.7% held by the top ten. Here the sequenced sample was CD4+ or CD8+ T cells sorted from blood, taken in a trial of the OX40 agonist ivuxolimab. The receptors were gathered from an adult with an advanced solid tumor such as melanoma, head and neck, liver or kidney cancer.

The chain joins TRBV5-5 to TRBJ1-1; no reliable D call. V lost 1 base, J lost 2 bases, and 9 bases lay in between. The CDR3 is made up of 14 amino acids. CDR1 is SGHKS, CDR2 YYEKEE, per germline (reference sequence). The CDR3, as DNA: TGTGCCAGCAGCTTGTCGAGGGCAAACACTGAAGCTTTCTTT. As protein: CASSLSRANTEAFF.

The chain has TRBV29-1 and TRBJ1-2; no definite D call. This CDR3 comprises 13 residues. V was trimmed by 5 bases and J by 1 base, leaving 11 bases between them. The germline V gene encodes CDR1 SQVTM and CDR2 ANQGSEA. In DNA form, the CDR3 reads TGCAGCGTTTCCTCGGGGATTAACTATGGCTACACCTTC. Translation: CSVSSGINYGYTF. Together with reference TRBV29-1 and TRBJ1-2, the CDR3 gives the full variable domain: SAVISQKPSRDICQRGTSLTIQCQVDSQVTMMFWYRQQPGQSLTLIATANQGSEATYESGFVIDKFPISRPNLTFSTLTVSNMSPEDSSIYLCSVSSGINYGYTFGSGTRLTVV.

The gene calls are TRBV6-6 and TRBJ2-1; 8 positions match TRBD2. Trimming took 11 bases from V and 6 from J; bases not matched to a gene: 12. Germline CDR1 is MNHNY and CDR2 is SVGAGI (reference sequence). The CDR3 has 14 residues. The CDR3 loop reads CAGAFAGGVNEQFF. In nucleotides, the CDR3 is TGTGCCGGCGCCTTCGCGGGGGGAGTCAATGAGCAGTTCTTC.

The V gene is TRBV27, the J gene TRBJ2-6, with TRBD1 matching 9 bases. Germline-derived CDR1 and CDR2 are MNHEY and SMNVEV (reference sequence). Losses at the gene ends were 5 bases for V and 1 base for J; bases not matched to a gene: 9. This CDR3 comprises 18 residues. DNA of the CDR3: TGTGCCAGCAGTGCAGCCGGGACAGGGTTTTCTGGGGCCAACGTCCTGACTTTC. Translating it yields CASSAAGTGFSGANVLTF.

This rearrangement joins TRBV5-5 to TRBJ2-5; D might be TRBD2 (6 bases). CDR1 is SGHKS and CDR2 is YYEKEE in the germline V gene (reference sequence). V was cut by 1 base and J by 7 bases, with 11 bases left in between. The CDR3 is 13 amino acids. The DNA of the CDR3 is TGTGCCAGCAGCTTGCTTCGAGCGGGGACCCAGTACTTC. Residues: CASSLLRAGTQYF.

The chain combines TRBV18 with TRBJ2-5; TRBD1 matches at 8 bases. V shed 3 bases, J shed 5 bases, and the junction held 14 bases outside the gene matches. The germline V gene has CDR1 KGHSH and CDR2 LQKENI. CDR3 size: 17 residues. CDR3 nucleotide sequence: TGTGCCAGCTCACCGTCCGGACAGGGCAGTTCGCTTGAGACCCAGTACTTC. Residues: CASSPSGQGSSLETQYF. Full variable domain (outside the CDR3, taken from reference TRBV18 and TRBJ2-5): NAGVMQNPRHLVRRRGQEARLRCSPMKGHSHVYWYRQLPEEGLKFMVYLQKENIIDESGMPKERFSAEFPKEGPSILRIQQVVRGDSAAYFCASSPSGQGSSLETQYFGPGTRLLVL.

In nucleotides, the CDR3 is TGCGCCAGCAGCGGAGCCGGGACAGGGGAAGAGACCCAGTACTTC. Amino acid sequence: CASSGAGTGEETQYF. The rearrangement links TRBV5-1 to TRBJ2-5; 10 bases fit TRBD1. The CDR3 extends over 15 amino acids. Germline V gene sequence: CDR1 SGHRS, CDR2 YFSETQ. The V gene end was trimmed by 4 bases and the J gene end by 3 bases; junction bases not matched to a gene: 6.

This clone has only a few counts. The V and J genes are TRBV14 and TRBJ2-3; D possibly corresponds to TRBD2 (6 bases). This CDR3 region has 18 residues. V gave up 4 bases and J gave up 4 bases, with 24 bases separating them. Germline CDR1 reads SGHDN; CDR2 reads FVKESK. The CDR3 loop is CASSRPRRLEGSADTQYF. DNA of the CDR3: TGTGCCAGCAGCCGCCCACGCAGACTAGAGGGTTCTGCAGATACGCAGTATTTT. The full variable domain, with the rest looked up from reference TRBV14 and TRBJ2-3, is EAGVTQFPSHSVIEKGQTVTLRCDPISGHDNLYWYRRVMGKEIKFLLHFVKESKQDESGMPNNRFLAERTGGTYSTLKVQPAELEDSGVYFCASSRPRRLEGSADTQYFGPGTRLTVL.

About this clone: Other nucleotide sequences in the sample specify the same CDR3. The rearrangement uses TRBV5-1 and TRBJ2-5; D gene unclear. CDR3 length equals 12 residues. Germline lookup yields CDR1 SGHRS and CDR2 YFSETQ. V was clipped by 2 bases and J by 4 bases, with 6 bases between them. The CDR3 DNA reads TGCGCCAGCAGCTTCCCCGGAGAGACCCAGTACTTC. Residues: CASSFPGETQYF.

This chain uses TRBV6-1 with TRBJ1-1; D unclear. V lost 0 bases and J 1 base, leaving 6 bases between the germline ends. Looked up from germline, CDR1 is MNHNS and CDR2 is SASEGT. CDR3 length: 14 residues. CDR3 nucleotide sequence: TGTGCCAGCAGTGAAGCGCGGGGGAACACTGAAGCTTTCTTT. It specifies CASSEARGNTEAFF.

The chain couples TRBV18 to TRBJ2-5; TRBD2 aligns across 7 bases. With V trimmed by 2 bases and J by 5 bases, 11 bases remained unmatched. Germline CDR1 KGHSH, CDR2 LQKENI. The CDR3 covers 16 residues. CDR3 region: CASSPAFGGSGETQYF. The CDR3 coding sequence is TGTGCCAGCTCACCAGCGTTCGGGGGGTCTGGGGAGACCCAGTACTTC.

The genes are TRBV6-5 and TRBJ1-4, with D hard to call. V lost 6 bases and J lost 10, with 9 bases in between. This CDR3 spans 11 amino acids. CDR1 is MNHEY and CDR2 is SVGAGI in the germline V gene. The CDR3 loop reads CASRREVKLFF. CDR3 nucleotides: TGTGCCAGCAGGCGGGAGGTAAAACTGTTTTTT.

The chain carries TRBV9 and TRBJ1-1; no clear D gene. Germline V lookup: CDR1 SGDLS, CDR2 YYNGEE. The CDR3 contains 16 residues. Between the trimmed V and J ends, which lost 4 bases and 3 bases, there was a span of 19 bases. The CDR3 nucleotides read TGTGCCAGCAGCCCCCGGTCTGCTCGTAGTGACACTGAAGCTTTCTTT. This codes for CASSPRSARSDTEAFF.

The J gene is TRBJ2-7, the V gene TRBV6-1, with 8 bases lining up with TRBD2. The CDR3 has 15 amino acids. V trimming: 4 bases; J trimming: 5 bases; junction bases outside the gene matches: 10. Germline assignment: CDR1 MNHNS and CDR2 SASEGT. In DNA, the CDR3 is TGTGCCAGCAGTGTTCTGGCGGGGGGCGTCGACGAGCAGTACTTC. Its protein is CASSVLAGGVDEQYF.

The chain joins TRBV28 to TRBJ2-7, with unresolved D. V lost 3 bases and J lost 0, with 15 bases in between. Germline V gene data show CDR1 as MDHEN and CDR2 as SYDVKM. The CDR3 is 16 amino acids. The CDR3 region is CASSFLSQRNSYEQYF. The CDR3 bases are TGTGCCAGCAGTTTTCTCTCCCAGAGGAACTCCTACGAGCAGTACTTC.

The V and J genes are TRBV5-1 and TRBJ1-3, with D perhaps TRBD1 (5 bases). Trimming shortened V by 3 bases and J by 2 bases, and 9 bases separated the two germline ends. This CDR3 comprises 14 residues. The V gene's germline CDR1 is SGHRS and CDR2 YFSETQ. The CDR3 DNA reads TGCGCCAGCAGCTCCGGGGGGACTGGAAACACCATATATTTT. Its translation is CASSSGGTGNTIYF.

V is TRBV2 and J is TRBJ2-5; 8 nucleotides match TRBD2. CDR3 length: 14 amino acids. Trimming cost V 4 bases and J 3 bases; bases outside gene matches: 4. Germline V lookup: CDR1 SNHLY, CDR2 FYNNEI. CDR3 sequence: CASSAGRGEETQYF. CDR3 DNA: TGTGCCAGCAGTGCGGGGCGGGGGGAAGAGACCCAGTACTTC.

The V and J genes are TRBV7-9 and TRBJ2-7; D is unresolved. In germline, CDR1 is SEHNR, CDR2 FQNEAQ (reference sequence). The CDR3 contains 11 residues. Trimming pared 8 bases from V and 3 bases from J, leaving 8 bases between. The CDR3 loop is CASRLHYEQYF. The DNA of the CDR3 is TGTGCCAGCCGCCTACACTACGAGCAGTACTTC. Using reference TRBV7-9 and TRBJ2-7 for the parts outside the CDR3, the full variable domain is DTGVSQNPRHKITKRGQNVTFRCDPISEHNRLYWYRQTLGQGPEFLTYFQNEAQLEKSRLLSDRFSAERPKGSFSTLEIQRTEQGDSAMYLCASRLHYEQYFGPGTRLTVT.

This clone has only a few counts. The chain carries TRBV5-1 and TRBJ2-5; 13 bases line up with TRBD2. There are 19 residues in the CDR3. The junction had 11 bases not matched to a gene; V was cut back by 0 bases and J by 3 bases. Germline CDR1 reads SGHRS; CDR2 reads YFSETQ. In nucleotides, the CDR3 is TGCGCCAGCAGCTTGGCTGTATTAACTAGCGGGGGGGCTGAAGAGACCCAGTACTTC. Its protein is CASSLAVLTSGGAEETQYF.

This chain links TRBV5-4 with TRBJ2-1; 7 bases agree with TRBD2. Germline CDR1 is SGHNT and CDR2 is YYREEE (reference sequence). The CDR3 is made up of 16 amino acids. V shed 0 bases, J shed 1 base, and the junction held 4 bases outside the gene matches. CDR3 protein: CASSLEGGSSYNEQFF. CDR3 coding DNA: TGTGCCAGCAGCTTGGAAGGCGGGAGTTCCTACAATGAGCAGTTCTTC.

This clone turned up a few times. The chain couples TRBV5-4 to TRBJ1-1; D not resolved. Trimming shortened V by 2 bases and J by 4 bases, and 6 bases separated the two germline ends. This CDR3 spans 12 amino acids. The germline V gene encodes CDR1 SGHNT and CDR2 YYREEE (reference sequence). As DNA, the CDR3 is TGTGCCAGCAGCTTATATCTCACTGAAGCTTTCTTT. It specifies CASSLYLTEAFF.

The rearrangement uses TRBV7-8 and TRBJ2-7; D is ambiguous. The V end lost 5 bases, the J end lost 3 bases, and 5 bases lay between the germline ends. Germline values: CDR1 SGHVS, CDR2 FQNEAQ. The CDR3 is 11 residues long. DNA for the CDR3: TGTGCCAGCAGCCTTTTCTACGAGCAGTACTTC. Protein sequence: CASSLFYEQYF.

The V call is TRBV21-1, the J call TRBJ2-3; the table's D gene call, TRBD2, was not cross checked with the DNA. TRBV21-1 counts as a pseudogene. CDR3 size: 19 residues. The chain's CDR3 is CASSTSRLAGGRCTDTQYF. CDR3 coding DNA: TGTGCCAGCAGCACAAGTCGACTAGCGGGGGGCCGTTGCACAGATACGCAGTATTTT.

The rearrangement uses TRBV19 and TRBJ2-7, with D hard to call. Between the trimmed V and J ends, which lost 3 bases and 5 bases, there was a span of 14 bases. The CDR3 totals 14 residues. Germline V lookup: CDR1 LNHDA, CDR2 SQIVND (reference sequence). The CDR3 is CASSIDGRPNEQYF. The CDR3 DNA reads as TGTGCCAGTAGTATCGACGGGCGTCCCAACGAGCAGTACTTC. The whole variable domain, filled in from reference TRBV19 and TRBJ2-7, reads DGGITQSPKYLFRKEGQNVTLSCEQNLNHDAMYWYRQDPGQGLRLIYYSQIVNDFQKGDIAEGYSVSREKKESFPLTVTSAQKNPTAFYLCASSIDGRPNEQYFGPGTRLTVT.

The chain has TRBV6-1 and TRBJ1-6; TRBD1 aligns across 7 bases. V was clipped by 7 bases and J by 10 bases; unmatched bases: 13. Germline-derived CDR1 and CDR2 are MNHNS and SASEGT. This CDR3 comprises 15 residues. CDR3 nucleotides: TGTGCCAGCACCCCAGACAGGGCCTTAGGGTCACCCCTCCACTTT. Protein product: CASTPDRALGSPLHF.

DNA of the CDR3: TGTGCCATCAGTGAGTCAGCGGGCGGGGAGCTGTTTTTT. Encoded protein: CAISESAGGELFF. V usage is TRBV10-3 and J usage is TRBJ2-2; possible D gene TRBD2, 6 bases. Germline V CDR1 and CDR2: ENHRY, SYGVKD. Trimming cost V 0 bases and J 7 bases, with 6 bases left between them. This CDR3 has 13 amino acids.